Listed below are T cell receptor beta chains from one sample, sequenced in a study of T cell responses to AZD1222 COVID-19 vaccine. Clones were sequenced by immunoSEQ multiplex PCR, and TCRdb holds only the in-frame ones, with some missing. The table has some 190,000 clones, roughly 94% seen once; the top ten hold approximately 1.5%. The sample was peripheral blood, taken 28 days after the second dose of the MenACWY control vaccine. Receptors originate from an adult who received the MenACWY meningococcal vaccine as a control. The conserved cysteine and the conserved F or W are not part of the CDR3 here.

CDR3 length: 11; J gene: TRBJ1-2; V gene: TRBV28; CDR3 protein: ASKRYTGHGYT
CDR3 length: 13; J gene: TRBJ1-4; V gene: TRBV19; CDR3 protein: ASRRPGQSNEKLF
CDR3 length: 11; J gene: TRBJ2-5; V gene: TRBV12-3/TRBV12-4; CDR3 protein: ASNSGPGLTQY
CDR3 length: 11; J gene: TRBJ2-2; V gene: TRBV9; CDR3 protein: ASSVEDRGELF
CDR3 length: 14; J gene: TRBJ2-7; V gene: TRBV15; CDR3 protein: ATSRVGPGGSYEQY
CDR3 length: 13; J gene: TRBJ1-5; V gene: TRBV11-2; CDR3 protein: ASSLQGARDQPQH
CDR3 length: 13; J gene: TRBJ2-7; V gene: TRBV2; CDR3 protein: ASSEAEGGTYEQY
CDR3 length: 12; J gene: TRBJ1-2; V gene: TRBV7-9; CDR3 protein: ASSFRGRNYGYT
CDR3 length: 11; J gene: TRBJ1-1; V gene: TRBV28; CDR3 protein: ASSQGGGTEAF
CDR3 length: 15; J gene: TRBJ2-2; V gene: TRBV7-8; CDR3 protein: ASSLATVMVRTGELF
CDR3 length: 14; J gene: TRBJ2-7; V gene: TRBV6-5; CDR3 protein: ASSYLTSGRTYEQY
CDR3 length: 15; J gene: TRBJ1-1; V gene: TRBV5-4; CDR3 protein: ASSPGTGRGGATEAF
CDR3 length: 12; J gene: TRBJ2-1; V gene: TRBV19; CDR3 protein: ASSIGTGNNEQF
CDR3 length: 13; J gene: TRBJ1-5; V gene: TRBV21-1; CDR3 protein: ASSLRQGGDQPQH
CDR3 length: 14; J gene: TRBJ2-7; V gene: TRBV5-1; CDR3 protein: ASSLGGPGDAYEQY
CDR3 length: 14; J gene: TRBJ1-4; V gene: TRBV10-3; CDR3 protein: AISERLQGVDEKLF
CDR3 length: 10; J gene: TRBJ1-1; V gene: TRBV12-5; CDR3 protein: ASGWTNTEAF
CDR3 length: 9; J gene: TRBJ1-1; V gene: TRBV6-5; CDR3 protein: ASSYGGFAF
CDR3 length: 16; J gene: TRBJ2-7; V gene: TRBV28; CDR3 protein: ASTPAGTSGSRTYEQY
CDR3 length: 12; J gene: TRBJ2-7; V gene: TRBV7-9; CDR3 protein: ASSLVRTLNEQY
CDR3 length: 12; J gene: TRBJ2-1; V gene: TRBV2; CDR3 protein: ASSAEVSYNEQF
CDR3 length: 12; J gene: TRBJ2-7; V gene: TRBV5-6; CDR3 protein: ASSLGLPSYEQY
CDR3 length: 11; J gene: TRBJ1-6; V gene: TRBV11-2; CDR3 protein: ASSLAAGSPLH
CDR3 length: 12; J gene: TRBJ1-1; V gene: TRBV29-1; CDR3 protein: SDSTGTGGTEAF
CDR3 length: 13; J gene: TRBJ1-6; V gene: TRBV5-1; CDR3 protein: ASSSRQGGGSPLH
CDR3 length: 12; J gene: TRBJ1-3; V gene: TRBV6-5; CDR3 protein: ASNLLSSGNTIY
CDR3 length: 13; J gene: TRBJ1-2; V gene: TRBV28; CDR3 protein: ASSSSILANYGYT
CDR3 length: 13; J gene: TRBJ1-1; V gene: TRBV19; CDR3 protein: ASKRPPPMNTEAF
CDR3 length: 12; J gene: TRBJ1-4; V gene: TRBV27; CDR3 protein: ASSLRDRSEKLF
CDR3 length: 13; J gene: TRBJ2-4; V gene: TRBV7-9; CDR3 protein: ASSLGEDRKNIQY
CDR3 length: 12; J gene: TRBJ2-7; V gene: TRBV4-3; CDR3 protein: ASSQGDRGYEQY
CDR3 length: 13; J gene: TRBJ2-7; V gene: TRBV6-5; CDR3 protein: ASSLSGLAPDEQY
CDR3 length: 15; J gene: TRBJ2-1; V gene: TRBV4-3; CDR3 protein: ASSQDWPRSSYNEQF
CDR3 length: 12; J gene: TRBJ2-3; V gene: TRBV11-3; CDR3 protein: ASSLGRGLDTQY
CDR3 length: 14; J gene: TRBJ1-1; V gene: TRBV6-6; CDR3 protein: ASSSIRGLGGTEAF
CDR3 length: 11; J gene: TRBJ2-1; V gene: TRBV27; CDR3 protein: ASSSRGGREQF
CDR3 length: 15; J gene: TRBJ2-7; V gene: TRBV15; CDR3 protein: ATSSGTSGGSSYEQY
CDR3 length: 12; J gene: TRBJ2-1; V gene: TRBV18; CDR3 protein: ASSPWGTKNEQF
CDR3 length: 13; J gene: TRBJ2-3; V gene: TRBV6-1; CDR3 protein: ASSEWSAGTDTQY
CDR3 length: 11; J gene: TRBJ1-2; V gene: TRBV29-1; CDR3 protein: SVEGQGNYGYT
CDR3 length: 11; J gene: TRBJ1-1; V gene: TRBV7-3; CDR3 protein: ASSFGLNTEAF
CDR3 length: 13; J gene: TRBJ2-7; V gene: TRBV6-1; CDR3 protein: ASSEVLAGGDEQY
CDR3 length: 10; J gene: TRBJ1-1; V gene: TRBV10-3; CDR3 protein: AISTGNTEAF
CDR3 length: 12; J gene: TRBJ2-2; V gene: TRBV6-4; CDR3 protein: ASSVLHDTGELF
CDR3 length: 14; J gene: TRBJ2-1; V gene: TRBV28; CDR3 protein: ASSLSLAGAYNEQF
CDR3 length: 9; J gene: TRBJ2-7; V gene: TRBV28; CDR3 protein: ASSTGGRQY
CDR3 length: 13; J gene: TRBJ1-1; V gene: TRBV28; CDR3 protein: ASSLSGSRSTEAF
CDR3 length: 12; J gene: TRBJ2-3; V gene: TRBV27; CDR3 protein: ASSTTGGTDTQY
CDR3 length: 10; J gene: TRBJ2-3; V gene: TRBV13; CDR3 protein: ASSLVTDTQY
CDR3 length: 11; J gene: TRBJ2-1; V gene: TRBV9; CDR3 protein: ASSVEVYNEQF
CDR3 length: 11; J gene: TRBJ2-1; V gene: TRBV6-6; CDR3 protein: ASTQTGVDEQF
CDR3 length: 13; J gene: TRBJ2-1; V gene: TRBV19; CDR3 protein: ASRSDRSSYNEQF
CDR3 length: 11; J gene: TRBJ2-1; V gene: TRBV19; CDR3 protein: ASSNVAGSEQF
CDR3 length: 13; J gene: TRBJ1-4; V gene: TRBV5-3; CDR3 protein: ARRAGGRGNEKLF
CDR3 length: 12; J gene: TRBJ2-1; V gene: TRBV7-3; CDR3 protein: ASSLTGQGDEQF
CDR3 length: 15; J gene: TRBJ1-3; V gene: TRBV13; CDR3 protein: ASSPRTGRNSGNTIY
CDR3 length: 15; J gene: TRBJ2-7; V gene: TRBV3-1/TRBV3-2; CDR3 protein: ASSPSRRTPSSYEQY
CDR3 length: 13; J gene: TRBJ1-3; V gene: TRBV6-2/TRBV6-3; CDR3 protein: ASSRSGARGNTIY
CDR3 length: 12; J gene: TRBJ1-1; V gene: TRBV7-9; CDR3 protein: ASSWGGVKNEAF